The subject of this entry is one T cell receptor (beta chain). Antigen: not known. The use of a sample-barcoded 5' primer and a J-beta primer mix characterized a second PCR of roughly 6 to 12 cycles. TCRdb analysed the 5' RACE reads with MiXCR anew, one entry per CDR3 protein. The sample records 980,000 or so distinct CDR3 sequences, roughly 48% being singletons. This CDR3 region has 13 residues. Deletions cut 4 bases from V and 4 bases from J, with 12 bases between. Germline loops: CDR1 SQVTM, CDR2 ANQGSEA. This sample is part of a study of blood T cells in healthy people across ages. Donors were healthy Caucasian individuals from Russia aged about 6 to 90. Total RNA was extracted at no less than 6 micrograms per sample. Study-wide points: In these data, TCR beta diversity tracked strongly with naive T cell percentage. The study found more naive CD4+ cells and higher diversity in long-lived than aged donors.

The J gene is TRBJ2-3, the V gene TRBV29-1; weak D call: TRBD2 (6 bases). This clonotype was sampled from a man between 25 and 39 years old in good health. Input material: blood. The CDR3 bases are TGCAGCGTTGCAGGAGGGGTCGCAGATACGCAGTATTTT. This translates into CSVAGGVADTQYF.